This T cell receptor beta chain is drawn from a study of regulatory T cells in long-lasting Graves disease. This clonotype appeared a few times. To make TCR beta libraries, researchers used iRepertoire HTBI primers and Arm-PCR of CDR3 regions. TCRdb re-called the multiplex PCR reads with MiXCR, one entry per CDR3 protein. This table holds 350,000 to 500,000 distinct CDR3 sequences, approximately 15% found once. Germline CDR1 is WNHNN and CDR2 is SYGVQD (reference sequence). CDR3 length: 13 residues. J lost 7 bases, V lost 9 bases, and 8 bases had no gene match. Time point: newly diagnosed GD, antithyroid drugs for less than 3 months. From RNA extracted from PBMCs, the TCR library was made. This same sample was also part of a study on T cells in Graves' hyperthyroidism and ophthalmopathy.

Here the sequenced sample was peripheral blood mononuclear cells (PBMCs), taken at new diagnosis, from a patient treated with antithyroid drugs. This clonotype was obtained from a woman between 50 and 59 years old with Graves disease. The chain uses TRBV10-1 and TRBJ2-1; 8 positions agree with TRBD2. The CDR3 DNA follows: TGCGCCAGTCAGTCGGGAGGGGGAAATGAGCAGTTCTTC. Protein product: CASQSGGGNEQFF.